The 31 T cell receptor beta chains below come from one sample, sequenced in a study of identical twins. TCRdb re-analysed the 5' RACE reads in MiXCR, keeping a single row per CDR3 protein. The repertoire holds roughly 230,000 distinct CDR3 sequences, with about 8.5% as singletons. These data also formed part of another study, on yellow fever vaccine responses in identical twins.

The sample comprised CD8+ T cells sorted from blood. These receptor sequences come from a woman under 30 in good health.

CDR3 nucleotides: TGTGCCAGCAGTTACTTCGCCGGGAACGAGCAGTACTTC. It specifies CASSYFAGNEQYF. The chain joins TRBV6-5 to TRBJ2-7; TRBD2 might be the D (5 bases). The CDR3 covers 13 residues. Looked up from germline, CDR1 is MNHEY and CDR2 is SVGAGI. V lost 1 base and J lost 5, with 9 bases in between.

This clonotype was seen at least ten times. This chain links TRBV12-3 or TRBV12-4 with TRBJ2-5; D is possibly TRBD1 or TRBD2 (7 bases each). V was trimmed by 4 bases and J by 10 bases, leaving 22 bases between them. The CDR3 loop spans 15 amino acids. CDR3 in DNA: TGTGCCAGCAGTTATCTACGGGTTGACAGGGAGGGCCAGTACTTC. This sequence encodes CASSYLRVDREGQYF.

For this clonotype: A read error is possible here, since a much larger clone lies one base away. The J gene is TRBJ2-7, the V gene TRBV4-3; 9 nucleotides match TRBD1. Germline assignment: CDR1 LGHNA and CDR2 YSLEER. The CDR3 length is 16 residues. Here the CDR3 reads CASSQDRTGAPYEHYF. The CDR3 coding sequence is TGCGCCAGCAGCCAAGATCGGACAGGGGCCCCCTACGAGCATTACTTC.

CDR3 in DNA: TGTGCCAGCAGCTTAGAGTTAGCCTACGAGCAGTACTTC. Amino acids: CASSLELAYEQYF. The chain uses TRBV7-8 and TRBJ2-7; D remains ambiguous. From germline, CDR1 is SGHVS and CDR2 FQNEAQ. This CDR3 has 13 residues. V was trimmed by 1 base and J by 2 bases, leaving 6 bases between them.

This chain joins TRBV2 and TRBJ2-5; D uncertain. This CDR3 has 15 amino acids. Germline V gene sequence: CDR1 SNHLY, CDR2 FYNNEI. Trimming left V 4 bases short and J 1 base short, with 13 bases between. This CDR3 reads CASSGYQRSQETQYF. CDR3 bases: TGTGCCAGCAGTGGTTACCAGCGCTCCCAAGAGACCCAGTACTTC.

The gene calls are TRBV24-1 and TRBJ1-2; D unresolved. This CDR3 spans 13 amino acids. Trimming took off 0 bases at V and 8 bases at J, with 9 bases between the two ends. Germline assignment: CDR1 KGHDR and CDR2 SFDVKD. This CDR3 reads CATSDLSWEGYTF. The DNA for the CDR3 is TGTGCCACCAGTGATTTGTCTTGGGAAGGCTACACCTTC.

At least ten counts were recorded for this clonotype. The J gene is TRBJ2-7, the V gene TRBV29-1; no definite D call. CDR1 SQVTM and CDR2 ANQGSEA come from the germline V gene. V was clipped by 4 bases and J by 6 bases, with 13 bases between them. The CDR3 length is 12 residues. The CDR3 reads CSVAHLLAEQYF. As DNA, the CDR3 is TGCAGCGTTGCTCATCTGTTGGCCGAGCAGTACTTC.

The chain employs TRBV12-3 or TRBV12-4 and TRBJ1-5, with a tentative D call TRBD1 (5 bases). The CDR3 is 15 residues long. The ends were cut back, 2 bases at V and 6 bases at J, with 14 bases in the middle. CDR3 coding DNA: TGTGCCAGCAGTTTAAAAGGGGCCGGGGGTCAGCCCCAGCATTTT. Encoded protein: CASSLKGAGGQPQHF.

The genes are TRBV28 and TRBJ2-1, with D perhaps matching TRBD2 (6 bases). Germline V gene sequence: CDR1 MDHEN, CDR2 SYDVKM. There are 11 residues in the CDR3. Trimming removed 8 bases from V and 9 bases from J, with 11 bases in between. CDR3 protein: CASHYGSEQFF. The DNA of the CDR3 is TGTGCCAGCCACTACGGGAGTGAGCAGTTCTTC.

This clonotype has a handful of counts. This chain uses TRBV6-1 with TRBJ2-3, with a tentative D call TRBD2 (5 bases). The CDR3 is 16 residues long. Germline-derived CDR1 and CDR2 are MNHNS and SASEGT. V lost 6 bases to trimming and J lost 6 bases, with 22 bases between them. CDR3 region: CASSPGSTSFADTQYF. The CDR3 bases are TGTGCCAGCAGCCCTGGGAGCACGTCGTTCGCTGATACGCAGTATTTT.

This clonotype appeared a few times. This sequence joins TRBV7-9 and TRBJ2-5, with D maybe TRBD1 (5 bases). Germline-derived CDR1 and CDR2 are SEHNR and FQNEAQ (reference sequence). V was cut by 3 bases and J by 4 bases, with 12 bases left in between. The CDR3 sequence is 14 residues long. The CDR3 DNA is TGTGCCAGCAGCTTTTTGTTGGGGCCAGAGACCCAGTACTTC. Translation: CASSFLLGPETQYF.

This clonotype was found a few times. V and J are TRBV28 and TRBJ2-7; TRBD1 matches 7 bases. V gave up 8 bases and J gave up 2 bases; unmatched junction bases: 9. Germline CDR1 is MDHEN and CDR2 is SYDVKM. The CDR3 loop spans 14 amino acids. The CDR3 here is CASEGDSTPYEQYF. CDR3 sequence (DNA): TGTGCCAGCGAGGGGGACAGCACCCCCTACGAGCAGTACTTC.

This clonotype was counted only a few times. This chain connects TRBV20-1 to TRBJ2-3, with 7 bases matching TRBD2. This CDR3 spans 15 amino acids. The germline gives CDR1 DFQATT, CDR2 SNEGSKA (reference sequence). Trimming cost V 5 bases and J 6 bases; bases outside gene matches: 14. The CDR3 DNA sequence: TGCAGTGCTTCCCCGAAAGCGGGACTATTGGATACGCAGTATTTT. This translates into CSASPKAGLLDTQYF.

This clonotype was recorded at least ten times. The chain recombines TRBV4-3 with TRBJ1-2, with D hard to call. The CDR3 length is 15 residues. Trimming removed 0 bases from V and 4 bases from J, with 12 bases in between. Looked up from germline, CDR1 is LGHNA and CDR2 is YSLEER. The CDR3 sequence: CASSQDSVSFYGYTF. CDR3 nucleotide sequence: TGCGCCAGCAGCCAAGATTCGGTATCCTTCTATGGCTACACCTTC.

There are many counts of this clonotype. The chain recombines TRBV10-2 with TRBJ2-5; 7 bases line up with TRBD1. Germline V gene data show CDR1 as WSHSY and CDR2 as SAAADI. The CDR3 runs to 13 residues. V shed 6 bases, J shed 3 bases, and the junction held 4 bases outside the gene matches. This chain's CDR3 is CASRETGEETQYF. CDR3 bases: TGCGCCAGCAGGGAAACAGGGGAAGAGACCCAGTACTTC.

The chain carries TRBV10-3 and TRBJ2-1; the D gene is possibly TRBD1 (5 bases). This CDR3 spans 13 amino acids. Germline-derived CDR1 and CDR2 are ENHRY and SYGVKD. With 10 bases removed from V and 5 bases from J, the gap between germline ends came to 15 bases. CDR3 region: CATQDPPNNEQFF. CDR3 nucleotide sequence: TGTGCCACACAGGACCCACCCAACAATGAGCAGTTCTTC.

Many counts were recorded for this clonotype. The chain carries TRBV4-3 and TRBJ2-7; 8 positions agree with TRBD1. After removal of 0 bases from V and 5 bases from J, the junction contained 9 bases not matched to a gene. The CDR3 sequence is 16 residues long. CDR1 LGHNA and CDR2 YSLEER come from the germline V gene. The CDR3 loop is CASSQDFRTGFHEQYF. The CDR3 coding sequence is TGCGCCAGCAGCCAAGATTTTAGGACAGGGTTCCACGAGCAGTACTTC.

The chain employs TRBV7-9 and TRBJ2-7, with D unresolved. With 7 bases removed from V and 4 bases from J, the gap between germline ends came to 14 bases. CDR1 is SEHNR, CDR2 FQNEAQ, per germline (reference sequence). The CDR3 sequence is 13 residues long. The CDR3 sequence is CASTDINLYEQYF. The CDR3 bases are TGTGCCAGCACAGACATTAACCTATACGAGCAGTACTTC.

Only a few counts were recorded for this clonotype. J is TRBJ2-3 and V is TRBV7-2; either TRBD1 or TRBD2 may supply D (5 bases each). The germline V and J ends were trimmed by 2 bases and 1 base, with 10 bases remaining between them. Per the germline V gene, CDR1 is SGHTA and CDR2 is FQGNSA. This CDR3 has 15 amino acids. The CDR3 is CASSLLLGGTDTQYF. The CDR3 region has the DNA TGTGCCAGCAGCTTATTGCTGGGGGGCACAGATACGCAGTATTTT.

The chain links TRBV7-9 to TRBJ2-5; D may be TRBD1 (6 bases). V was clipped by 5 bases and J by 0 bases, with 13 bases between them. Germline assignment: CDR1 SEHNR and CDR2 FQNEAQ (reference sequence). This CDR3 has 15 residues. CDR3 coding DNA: TGTGCCAGCAGCGACCTTAGGGGGTACCAAGAGACCCAGTACTTC. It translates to CASSDLRGYQETQYF.

CDR3 DNA sequence: TGTGCCAGCAGCTTAGGTTCGACTAGCGGGATCAACAATGAGCAGTTCTTC. This translates into CASSLGSTSGINNEQFF. The rearrangement links TRBV11-3 to TRBJ2-1; TRBD2 agrees at 11 bases. Germline V gives CDR1 SGHNT, CDR2 YENEEA. The CDR3 is 17 amino acids. The trim removed 1 base at V and 5 bases at J, leaving 7 bases unmatched. The full variable domain, completed using reference TRBV11-3 and TRBJ2-1, is EAGVVQSPRYKIIEKKQPVAFWCNPISGHNTLYWYLQNLGQGPELLIRYENEEAVDDSQLPKDRFSAERLKGVDSTLKIQPAELGDSAVYLCASSLGSTSGINNEQFFGPGTRLTVL.

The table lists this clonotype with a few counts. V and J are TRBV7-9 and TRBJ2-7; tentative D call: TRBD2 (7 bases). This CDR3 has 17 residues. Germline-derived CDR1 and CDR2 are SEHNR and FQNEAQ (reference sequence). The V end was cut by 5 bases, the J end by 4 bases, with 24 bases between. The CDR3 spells CASSPLRGGLISYEQYF. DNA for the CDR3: TGTGCCAGCAGCCCACTTAGGGGGGGATTAATCTCTTACGAGCAGTACTTC. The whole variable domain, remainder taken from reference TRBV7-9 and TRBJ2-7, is DTGVSQNPRHKITKRGQNVTFRCDPISEHNRLYWYRQTLGQGPEFLTYFQNEAQLEKSRLLSDRFSAERPKGSFSTLEIQRTEQGDSAMYLCASSPLRGGLISYEQYFGPGTRLTVT.

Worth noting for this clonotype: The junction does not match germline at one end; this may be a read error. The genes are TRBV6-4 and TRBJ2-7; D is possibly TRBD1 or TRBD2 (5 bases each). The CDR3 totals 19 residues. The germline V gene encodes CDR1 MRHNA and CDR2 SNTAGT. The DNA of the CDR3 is TGTGCCCGCAGTTTTGTTGGGGGTTCCCCAGTCTCAAGCTCCTACGAGCAGTACTTC. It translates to CARSFVGGSPVSSSYEQYF.

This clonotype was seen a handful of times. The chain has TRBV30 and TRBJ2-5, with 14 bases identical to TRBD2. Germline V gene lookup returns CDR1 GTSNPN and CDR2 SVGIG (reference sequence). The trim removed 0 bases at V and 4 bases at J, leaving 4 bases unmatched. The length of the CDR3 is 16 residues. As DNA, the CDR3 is TGTGCCTGGAGTGTAGGGACTAGCGGGAGCGGAGAGACCCAGTACTTC. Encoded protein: CAWSVGTSGSGETQYF.

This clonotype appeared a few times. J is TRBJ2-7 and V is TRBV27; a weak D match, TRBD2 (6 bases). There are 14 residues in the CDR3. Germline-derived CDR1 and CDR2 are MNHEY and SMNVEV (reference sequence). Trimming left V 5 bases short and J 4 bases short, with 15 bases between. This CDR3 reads CASSARAGRYEQYF. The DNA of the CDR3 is TGTGCCAGCAGTGCAAGGGCGGGGAGGTACGAGCAGTACTTC.

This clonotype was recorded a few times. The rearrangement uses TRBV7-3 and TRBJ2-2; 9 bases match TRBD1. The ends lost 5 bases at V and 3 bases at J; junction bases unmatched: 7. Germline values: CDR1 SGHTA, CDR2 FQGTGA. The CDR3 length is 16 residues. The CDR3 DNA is TGTGCCAGCAGCCGCACAGGGGGCGGAGACACCGGGGAGCTGTTTTTT. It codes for CASSRTGGGDTGELFF.

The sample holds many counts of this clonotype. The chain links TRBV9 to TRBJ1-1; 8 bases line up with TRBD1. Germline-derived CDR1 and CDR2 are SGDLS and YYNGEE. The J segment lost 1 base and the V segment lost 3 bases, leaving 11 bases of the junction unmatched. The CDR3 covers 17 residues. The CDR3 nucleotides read TGTGCCAGCAGCGCAGCCGTGTGGACAGGGAAGAACACTGAAGCTTTCTTT. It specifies CASSAAVWTGKNTEAFF.

The CDR3 sequence: CASSLGASGDYNEQFF. The CDR3 DNA sequence: TGTGCCAGCAGCTTAGGGGCCAGCGGGGATTACAATGAGCAGTTCTTC. The chain couples TRBV7-9 to TRBJ2-1; 7 positions match TRBD2. With 1 base clipped from V and 4 bases from J, the junction kept 7 bases outside the gene matches. This CDR3 has 16 amino acids. Looked up from germline, CDR1 is SEHNR and CDR2 is FQNEAQ (reference sequence).

The CDR3 reads CASAGTGGSYEQYF. Here the CDR3 DNA reads TGCGCCAGTGCCGGGACAGGGGGTTCCTACGAGCAGTACTTC. The J gene is TRBJ2-7, the V gene TRBV10-1; 11 bases match TRBD1. Trimming removed 9 bases from V and 1 base from J; junction bases left unmatched: 5. The CDR3 extends over 14 amino acids. Germline CDR1 WNHNN, CDR2 SYGVQD (reference sequence).

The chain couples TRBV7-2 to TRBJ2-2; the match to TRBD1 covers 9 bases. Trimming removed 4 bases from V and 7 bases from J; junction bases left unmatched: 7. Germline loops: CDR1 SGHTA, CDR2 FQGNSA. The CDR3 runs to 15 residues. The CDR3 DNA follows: TGTGCCAGCAGCTCCCGGACAGGGGAATACGGGGAGCTGTTTTTT. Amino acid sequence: CASSSRTGEYGELFF.

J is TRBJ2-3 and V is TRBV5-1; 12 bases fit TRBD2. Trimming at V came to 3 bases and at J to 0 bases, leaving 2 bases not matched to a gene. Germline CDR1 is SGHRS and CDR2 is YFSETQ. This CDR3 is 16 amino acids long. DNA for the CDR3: TGCGCCAGCAGCTCGGGACTAGCGGGTAGCACAGATACGCAGTATTTT. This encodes CASSSGLAGSTDTQYF.